The clone carrying this T cell receptor beta chain came up a few times. Its antigen is currently unknown. This entry comes from a study of identical twins. Study outcomes and limitations: Excess twin sharing in beta out-of-frame sequences was weaker. Rather than following the same donors, the conclusions depended on cross-sectional statistical analysis. Fewer insertions were carried by abundant cord blood beta clonotypes, but none was seen in memory repertoires.

Unique molecular identifiers were present on cDNA, and template switching added a universal primer site. Each CDR3 protein is one row after TCRdb ran MiXCR on the 5' RACE reads. The table has approximately 240,000 distinct CDR3 sequences, roughly 13% seen once. V shed 1 base and J shed 7 bases, with 16 bases lying between them. The CDR3 loop spans 15 amino acids. Germline V gene data show CDR1 as SGHTA and CDR2 as FQGNSA. The clonotype comes from a woman between 18 and 29 years old in good health. This chain joins TRBV7-2 and TRBJ1-2, with TRBD1 as a possible D gene (6 bases). The sequenced material came from memory (CD45RO+) T cells sorted from blood. CDR3 loop: CASSLVLRGQGGYTF. DNA for the CDR3: TGTGCCAGCAGCTTAGTTCTGCGGGGGCAGGGTGGCTACACCTTC.